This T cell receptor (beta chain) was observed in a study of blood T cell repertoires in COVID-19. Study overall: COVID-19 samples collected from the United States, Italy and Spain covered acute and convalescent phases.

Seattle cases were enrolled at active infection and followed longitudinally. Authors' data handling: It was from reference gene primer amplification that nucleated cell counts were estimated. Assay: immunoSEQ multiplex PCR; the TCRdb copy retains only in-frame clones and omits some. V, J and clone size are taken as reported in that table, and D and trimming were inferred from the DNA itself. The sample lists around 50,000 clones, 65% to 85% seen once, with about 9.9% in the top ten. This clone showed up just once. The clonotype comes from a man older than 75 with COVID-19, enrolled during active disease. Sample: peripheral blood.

CDR3 bases: TGTGCCAGCAGTTTAATACTAGCGGGGACAGATACGCAGTATTTT. The encoded protein is CASSLILAGTDTQYF. J is TRBJ2-3 and V is TRBV27, with TRBD2 matching 10 bases. This CDR3 spans 15 amino acids. The germline V gene has CDR1 MNHEY and CDR2 SMNVEV (reference sequence). J was trimmed by 3 bases and V by 2 bases; bases with no gene match: 2.